Listed below are T cell receptor beta chains from one sample, sequenced in a study of blood T cell repertoires in COVID-19. The data were produced by immunoSEQ multiplex PCR, yet TCRdb's version contains in-frame clones alone and is incomplete. The table has approximately 200,000 clones, about 81% seen once; the top ten hold roughly 12%. The sample comprised peripheral blood. The receptors derive from a woman over 75 with COVID-19, enrolled during active disease. Each CDR3 is given with its conserved first and last residue. Each record gives: clone size, CDR3 length, V gene, J gene, D gene, CDR3 DNA, CDR3 protein. The D gene is left open where the match is weak. The size of a clone is reported for some rows only, either as once, few or many, or as a class for expanded clones.

>.|15|TRBV7-9|TRBJ2-1|TRBD2
TGTGCCAGCAGCTCTCGGACTAGCGGGTACAATGAGCAGTTCTTC
CASSSRTSGYNEQFF
>.|13|TRBV9|TRBJ2-7|.
TGTGCCAGCAGCGTAGACCCTAAATCCGAGCAGTACTTC
CASSVDPKSEQYF
>.|15|TRBV9|TRBJ2-1|.
TGTGCCAGCAGCTCAGGGGGGACAGAGGACAATGAGCAGTTCTTC
CASSSGGTEDNEQFF
>.|15|TRBV4-3|TRBJ1-5|TRBD1
TGCGCCAGCAGCCCCTCATGGACAGGGTCTCAGCCCCAGCATTTT
CASSPSWTGSQPQHF
>.|15|TRBV11-3|TRBJ1-1|TRBD1
TGTGCCAGCAGCTTAATCGGGACAGGGGACACTGAAGCTTTCTTT
CASSLIGTGDTEAFF
>once|15|TRBV5-1|TRBJ2-7|TRBD2
TGCGCCAGCAGCCTCGGGACTAGCGGTTCCTACGAGCAGTACTTC
CASSLGTSGSYEQYF
>.|16|TRBV5-6|TRBJ1-1|TRBD1
TGTGCCAGCAGCTTGGCGGGACAGCCTCGTCGGACTGAAGCTTTCTTT
CASSLAGQPRRTEAFF
>few|22|TRBV5-1|TRBJ2-3|TRBD1
TGCGCCAGCAGCTGGCGGGACAGGGTTGATTCCACTCCCCGTGCTAGCACAGATACGCAGTATTTT
CASSWRDRVDSTPRASTDTQYF
>.|14|TRBV6-5|TRBJ1-1|.
TGTGCCAGCAGTTCGAACAGTGACAACACTGAAGCTTTCTTT
CASSSNSDNTEAFF
>.|12|TRBV7-9|TRBJ1-2|TRBD1
TGTGCCAGCAGCCTAAGGACAGGGACATACACCTTC
CASSLRTGTYTF
>.|20|TRBV2|TRBJ2-1|TRBD2
TGTGCCAGCAGTGATACCGGACTAGCGGGAGGTACGCGCTCCTACAATGAGCAGTTCTTC
CASSDTGLAGGTRSYNEQFF
>.|12|TRBV6-5|TRBJ1-2|TRBD1
TGTGCCAGCAGACTCGACAGGGATGGCTACACCTTC
CASRLDRDGYTF
>.|16|TRBV18|TRBJ2-3|.
TGTGCCAGCTCACCACGGCTAGCTAGCGGCACAGATACGCAGTATTTT
CASSPRLASGTDTQYF
>.|16|TRBV11-2|TRBJ2-1|TRBD2
TGTGCCAGCAGCAGAGAGGTACTAGCGGGCTACAATGAGCAGTTCTTC
CASSREVLAGYNEQFF
>few|18|TRBV7-3|TRBJ2-6|.
TGTGCCAGCAGCTTAACGTTATCCACAGGGACTGGGGCCAACGTCCTGACTTTC
CASSLTLSTGTGANVLTF
>.|13|TRBV19|TRBJ1-5|TRBD1
TGTGCCAGTAACACAGGGGGCTTTCAGCCCCAGCATTTT
CASNTGGFQPQHF
>.|18|TRBV7-6|TRBJ1-1|TRBD1
TGTGCCAGCAGCTTACTCCGTCGGGCAGGGGGCGAGGGCACTGAAGCTTTCTTT
CASSLLRRAGGEGTEAFF
>.|15|TRBV2|TRBJ1-4|TRBD1
TGTGCCAGCAGCCCGTTGAGGGGGCAAGAAGAAAAACTGTTTTTT
CASSPLRGQEEKLFF
>.|13|TRBV12-3/TRBV12-4|TRBJ1-6|TRBD1
TGTGCCAGCAGCAGGGGGCCTTATTCACCCCTCCACTTT
CASSRGPYSPLHF
>few|15|TRBV4-2|TRBJ2-7|TRBD2
TGTGCCAGCAGCCAGAGCGGGGGTGGATCCTACGAGCAGTACTTC
CASSQSGGGSYEQYF
>few|15|TRBV27|TRBJ2-7|.
TGTGCCAGCAGTTTATCCCCTGGGGCCTACTACGAGCAGTACTTC
CASSLSPGAYYEQYF
>once|14|TRBV14|TRBJ1-6|TRBD1
TGTGCCAGCAGAAAAACAGGGGGCAGGTCACCCCTCCACTTT
CASRKTGGRSPLHF
>.|14|TRBV5-8|TRBJ1-1|.
TGTGCCAGCAGCTTGTATGGTACTCAGGCTGAAGCTTTCTTT
CASSLYGTQAEAFF
>.|14|TRBV6-1|TRBJ1-1|.
TGTGCCAGCAGTCCAGGCAGGGAGGAAGGGCAGGCTTTCTTT
CASSPGREEGQAFF
>.|15|TRBV11-2|TRBJ2-3|.
TGTGCCAGCAGCTTGCAGGCGCAGAGCACAGATACGCAGTATTTT
CASSLQAQSTDTQYF
>.|16|TRBV3-1/TRBV3-2|TRBJ2-5|TRBD2
TGTGCCAGCAGCCTCCTAGCGGGAGAGGATGTGGAGACCCAGTACTTC
CASSLLAGEDVETQYF
>.|15|TRBV18|TRBJ1-6|.
TGTGCCAGCTCACCACCGGGGGGAGTTAATTCACCCCTCCACTTT
CASSPPGGVNSPLHF
>.|16|TRBV7-8|TRBJ1-6|.
TGTGCCAGCACCTTTCTCCCCAGTTCGTATAATTCACCCCTCCACTTT
CASTFLPSSYNSPLHF
>.|17|TRBV18|TRBJ1-1|.
TGTGCCAGCTCACCCACTAAGGATGTAAAGGACTCCACTGAAGCTTTCTTT
CASSPTKDVKDSTEAFF
>once|16|TRBV15|TRBJ2-1|TRBD2
TGTGCCACCAGCAGAGAGGTAGCGGGAGTCTACAATGAGCAGTTCTTC
CATSREVAGVYNEQFF
>few|18|TRBV5-1|TRBJ2-5|TRBD2
TGCGCCAGCAGCTTGGCCCCACTAGCGGGGGGACCCCAAGAGACCCAGTACTTC
CASSLAPLAGGPQETQYF
>.|17|TRBV4-1|TRBJ2-1|TRBD1
TGCGCCAGCAGCCAGGTAAACAGGGGCCTTTCCTACAATGAGCAGTTCTTC
CASSQVNRGLSYNEQFF
>.|17|TRBV11-3|TRBJ2-1|TRBD2
TGTGCCAGCAGCGAACTAGCGGGAGCAGTATCCTACAATGAGCAGTTCTTC
CASSELAGAVSYNEQFF
>.|15|TRBV5-5|TRBJ2-2|TRBD1
TGTGCCAGCAGTTCCGGACAGGGGGCTATCGGGGAGCTGTTTTTT
CASSSGQGAIGELFF
>once|15|TRBV4-1|TRBJ2-5|TRBD2
TGCGCCAGCAGCCAGGTTGGGAGGGGTGGAGAGACCCAGTACTTC
CASSQVGRGGETQYF
>.|14|TRBV10-3|TRBJ1-2|.
TGTGCCATCAGTGACCCAACAGGGAACTATGGCTACACCTTC
CAISDPTGNYGYTF
>.|13|TRBV5-4|TRBJ1-1|.
TGTGCCAGCAGCTTGTTAGGGGGCACTGAAGCTTTCTTT
CASSLLGGTEAFF
>.|12|TRBV10-1|TRBJ2-1|.
TGCGCCAGCACCTTCCGGGACAATGAGCAGTTCTTC
CASTFRDNEQFF
>.|14|TRBV5-5|TRBJ2-1|TRBD1
TGTGCCAGCAGCGCAGTGACAGGGGCCGCTGAGCAGTTCTTC
CASSAVTGAAEQFF
>.|15|TRBV18|TRBJ2-7|TRBD1
TGTGCCAGCTCACCGGCTCCGGGACAGATCTACGAGCAGTACTTC
CASSPAPGQIYEQYF
>.|14|TRBV18|TRBJ2-7|.
TGTGCCAGCTCACCACCGAGGGGACTCTACGAGCAGTACTTC
CASSPPRGLYEQYF
>.|17|TRBV10-3|TRBJ1-1|TRBD1
TGTGCCATCAGTGAGTCCATCAGGGGGACAACGGACACTGAAGCTTTCTTT
CAISESIRGTTDTEAFF
>.|13|TRBV5-6|TRBJ2-7|.
TGTGCCAGCAGCTGGACAACCAATAACGAGCAGTACTTC
CASSWTTNNEQYF
>few|19|TRBV4-1|TRBJ1-4|TRBD1
TGCGCCAGCAGCTCCCCCGTGGGACAGGGAAATTTGGCTAATGAAAAACTGTTTTTT
CASSSPVGQGNLANEKLFF
>.|15|TRBV28|TRBJ1-2|TRBD1
TGTGCCAGCAGTTCGCAGGCAGGGGGTAACTATGGCTACACCTTC
CASSSQAGGNYGYTF
>once|15|TRBV7-2|TRBJ2-1|TRBD2
TGTGCCAGCAGCTTAGCGGGGACTAGCGGGAGTCGTCTGTTCTTC
CASSLAGTSGSRLFF
>.|13|TRBV27|TRBJ2-3|TRBD2
TGTGCCAGCAGTTCCAGGGAGGGAGATACGCAGTATTTT
CASSSREGDTQYF
>.|12|TRBV12-3/TRBV12-4|TRBJ2-7|.
TGTGCCAGCAGTCCCCCTTCTTACGAGCAGTACTTC
CASSPPSYEQYF
>few|14|TRBV3-1/TRBV3-2|TRBJ2-3|TRBD2
TGTGCCAGCAGCCGGGGTAGCGGGAGTAAGACGCAGTATTTT
CASSRGSGSKTQYF
>few|15|TRBV29-1|TRBJ1-5|TRBD1
TGCAGCGTCTTAGGTAGACAGGGCGGGAATCAGCCCCAGCATTTT
CSVLGRQGGNQPQHF
>.|15|TRBV5-4|TRBJ2-7|TRBD2
TGTGCCAGCAGCTTCGGACTAGCGGGAGCTTACGAGCAGTACTTC
CASSFGLAGAYEQYF
>.|17|TRBV19|TRBJ2-7|TRBD2
TGTGCCAGTAGTATAGGTCCGGCGGGGGGGCCCTCCTACGAGCAGTACTTC
CASSIGPAGGPSYEQYF
>.|13|TRBV5-1|TRBJ2-5|.
TGCGCCAGCAGCGGACTACCTCAAGAGACCCAGTACTTC
CASSGLPQETQYF
>few|16|TRBV7-6|TRBJ1-3|.
TGTGCCAGCAGCTTAGGTTACGGGTTCTCTGGAAACACCATATATTTT
CASSLGYGFSGNTIYF
>.|18|TRBV19|TRBJ2-3|TRBD1
TGTGCCAGTAGTAGTACGGGACAGGGATGGGCGGGCACAGATACGCAGTATTTT
CASSSTGQGWAGTDTQYF
>.|13|TRBV29-1|TRBJ2-1|.
TGCAGCGTTGGGGCCGGCAGCTACAATGAGCAGTTCTTC
CSVGAGSYNEQFF
>once|17|TRBV7-2|TRBJ2-3|TRBD2
TGTGCCAGCAGCCAAGGACTAGCGGGGGGCGGCACAGATACGCAGTATTTT
CASSQGLAGGGTDTQYF